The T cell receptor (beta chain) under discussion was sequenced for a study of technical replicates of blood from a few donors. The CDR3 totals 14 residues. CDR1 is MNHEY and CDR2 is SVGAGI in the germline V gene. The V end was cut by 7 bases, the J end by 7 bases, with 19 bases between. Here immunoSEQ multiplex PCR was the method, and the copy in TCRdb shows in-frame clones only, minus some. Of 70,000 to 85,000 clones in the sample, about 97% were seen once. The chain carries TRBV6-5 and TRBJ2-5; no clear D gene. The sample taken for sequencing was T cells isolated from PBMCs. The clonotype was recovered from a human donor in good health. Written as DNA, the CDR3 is TGTGCCAGCAAGCATGGAGCTAACAAAGGGACCCAGTACTTC. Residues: CASKHGANKGTQYF.